This entry describes one T cell receptor beta chain. The entry originates in a study of pediatric ulcerative colitis. Some clones are missing from TCRdb's copy, which holds only in-frame ones; the method was immunoSEQ multiplex PCR. The data contain roughly 70,000 clones, about 90% of them singletons. CDR3 size: 16 residues. Germline loops: CDR1 KGHSH, CDR2 LQKENI. V was clipped by 3 bases and J by 0 bases, with 12 bases between them. The chain recombines TRBV18 with TRBJ1-5; D possibly corresponds to TRBD1 (6 bases). The receptor was isolated from a boy younger than 18 with severe ulcerative colitis. Sequenced input: blood. CDR3 protein: CASSPGQFLSNQPQHF. In nucleotides, the CDR3 is TGTGCCAGCTCACCCGGACAGTTTCTTAGCAATCAGCCCCAGCATTTT.